This T cell receptor (beta chain) is drawn from a study of blood T cells in healthy people across ages. Broader study findings: Per million T cells, the diversity of TCR beta decreased roughly linearly as age advanced. When set beside aged donors, long-lived donors presented more naive CD4+ cells and higher diversity.

Of note for this clonotype: Its antigen remains unknown.

The CDR3 covers 14 residues. The germline V gene encodes CDR1 MNHNS and CDR2 SASEGT. The V end was cut by 3 bases, the J end by 2 bases, with 10 bases between. The authors ran a second PCR of about 7 to 11 cycles using a sample-barcoded 5' primer and a J-beta primer mix. A template-switch adaptor with 12 random nucleotides tagged each cDNA molecule. TCRdb redid the calling of the 5' RACE reads with MiXCR, one entry per CDR3 protein. Of fewer than 1.5 million distinct CDR3 sequences detected, 42% appear once; the ten largest clones hold roughly 7.9%. The sequenced material came from blood. This TCR derives from a woman aged 18-30 years in good health. The chain employs TRBV6-1 and TRBJ1-2; D remains unclear. The CDR3 DNA sequence: TGTGCCAGCAGTGATATGGCACCGAACTATGGCTACACCTTC. Amino acids: CASSDMAPNYGYTF.